Detailed here is one TCR beta chain. Original processing methods: By means of reference gene primer amplification, nucleated cell counts were estimated. The table came from immunoSEQ multiplex PCR; TCRdb's copy has only in-frame clones and leaves some out. The V and J calls and clone size come from that table; D and trimming were worked out from the DNA. The sample has 120,000 or so clones, over 65% seen once. This entry comes from a study of blood T cell repertoires in COVID-19. Study-level background: Both acute and convalescent COVID-19 samples were obtained from the United States, Italy and Spain. T cells, B-cell-depleted T cells, or PBMCs provided the cDNA or gDNA that served as material.

Germline CDR1 is SNHLY and CDR2 is FYNNEI. The CDR3 loop spans 15 amino acids. The V end was cut by 7 bases, the J end by 2 bases, with 12 bases between. Input material: peripheral blood. V usage is TRBV2 and J usage is TRBJ1-6; the D gene is possibly TRBD1 (6 bases). The TCR originated in a man between 60 and 75 years old with acute or convalescent COVID-19. This chain's CDR3 is CASTEGGTYNSPLHF. The CDR3 bases are TGTGCCAGCACCGAGGGGGGGACCTATAATTCACCCCTCCACTTT.